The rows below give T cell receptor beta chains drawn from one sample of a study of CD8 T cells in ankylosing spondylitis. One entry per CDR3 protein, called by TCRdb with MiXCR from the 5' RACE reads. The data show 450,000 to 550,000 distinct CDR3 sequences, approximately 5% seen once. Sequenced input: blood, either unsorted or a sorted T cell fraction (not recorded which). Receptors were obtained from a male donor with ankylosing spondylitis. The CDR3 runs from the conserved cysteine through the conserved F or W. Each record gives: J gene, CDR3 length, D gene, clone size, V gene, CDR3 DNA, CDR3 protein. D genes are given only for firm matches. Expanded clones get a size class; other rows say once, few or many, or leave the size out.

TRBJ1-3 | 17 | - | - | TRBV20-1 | TGCAGTGCTAGAGAAGACAGAGCCATCTTCTCTGGAAACACCATATATTTT | CSAREDRAIFSGNTIYF
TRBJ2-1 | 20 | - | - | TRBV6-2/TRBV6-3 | TGTGCCAGCAGTCACCCCCCGTACCTCTCGGGATTGGTTACAGACAATGAGCAGTTCTTC | CASSHPPYLSGLVTDNEQFF
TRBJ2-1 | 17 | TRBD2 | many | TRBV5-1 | TGCGCCAGCAGCTCCGGGACTAGCGGCACCCGAACGAATGAGCAGTTCTTC | CASSSGTSGTRTNEQFF
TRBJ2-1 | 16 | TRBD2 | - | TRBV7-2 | TGTGCCAGCAGCCATTTTCCTAGCGGGAGCGACGGTGAGCAGTTCTTC | CASSHFPSGSDGEQFF
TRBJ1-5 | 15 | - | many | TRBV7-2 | TGTGCCAGCAGCTGGACTCAGGATAGCAATCAGCCCCAGCATTTT | CASSWTQDSNQPQHF
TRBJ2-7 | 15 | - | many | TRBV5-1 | TGCGCCAGCAGCTACGACTGGTGGGCTGAAGGCGAGCAGTACTTC | CASSYDWWAEGEQYF
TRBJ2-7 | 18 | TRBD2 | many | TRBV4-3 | TGCGCCAGCAGCCAAGATCACCCCAAAGGAGCGGGAGTCGACGAGCAGTACTTC | CASSQDHPKGAGVDEQYF
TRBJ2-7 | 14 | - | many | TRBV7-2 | TGTGCCAGCAGTACCGGGACGGATCCGCGCGAGCAGTACTTC | CASSTGTDPREQYF
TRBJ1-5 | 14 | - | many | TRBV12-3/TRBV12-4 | TGTGCCAGCGCAGCCGTGGGGTACAATCAGCCCCAGCATTTT | CASAAVGYNQPQHF
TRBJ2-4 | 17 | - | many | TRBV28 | TGTGCCAGCAGTTTTGTCGGGAGCTGGGGAGCCAAAAACATTCAGTACTTC | CASSFVGSWGAKNIQYF
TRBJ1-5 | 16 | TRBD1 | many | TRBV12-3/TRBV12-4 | TGTGCCAGCATTCCTTGGGGCAGGGGGGGTGGTCAGCCCCAGCATTTT | CASIPWGRGGGQPQHF
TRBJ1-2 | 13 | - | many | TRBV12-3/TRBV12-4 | TGTGCCAGCACCCAGGACGGAAACTATGGCTACACCTTC | CASTQDGNYGYTF
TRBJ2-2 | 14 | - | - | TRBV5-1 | TGCGCCAGCAGCGGGCCCCGGTCGGCCGGGGAGCTGTTTTTT | CASSGPRSAGELFF
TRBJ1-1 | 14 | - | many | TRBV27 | TGTGCCAGCTCGTGGGTTCGGGGGGACACTGAAGCTTTCTTT | CASSWVRGDTEAFF
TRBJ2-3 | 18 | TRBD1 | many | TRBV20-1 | TGCAGTGCCGCCGCCTTCAGGGGGAGAGAGGTATTGGGGGATACGCAGTATTTT | CSAAAFRGREVLGDTQYF
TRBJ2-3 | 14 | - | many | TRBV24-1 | TGTGCCACCAGTGACCCCGGAAGGACAGATACGCAGTATTTT | CATSDPGRTDTQYF
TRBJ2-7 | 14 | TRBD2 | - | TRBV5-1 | TGCGCCAGCAGCTTAATAGGGGCGGGGGACGAGCAGTACTTC | CASSLIGAGDEQYF
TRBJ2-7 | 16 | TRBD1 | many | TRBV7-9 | TGTGCCAGCAGCTTAGCTTACAGGGGCTTGAACTACGAGCAGTACTTC | CASSLAYRGLNYEQYF
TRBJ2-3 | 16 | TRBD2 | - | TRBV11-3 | TGTGCCAGCAGCTTGGGGACTAGCGGGGGAGTAGATACGCAGTATTTT | CASSLGTSGGVDTQYF
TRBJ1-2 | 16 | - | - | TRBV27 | TGTGCCAGCAGTGTACCCGGGCGAGTCGGGCCCTATGGCTACACCTTC | CASSVPGRVGPYGYTF
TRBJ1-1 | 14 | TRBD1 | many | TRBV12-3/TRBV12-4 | TGTGCCAGCAGTCCGGACAGGGATGGGACTGAAGCTTTCTTT | CASSPDRDGTEAFF
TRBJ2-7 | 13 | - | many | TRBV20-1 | TGCAGTGCTAGGTACGGGAGTGGGTACGAGCAGTACTTC | CSARYGSGYEQYF
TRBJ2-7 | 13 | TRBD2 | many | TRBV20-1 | TGCAGTGCGGGACTAGCTCTTTCCTACGAGCAGTACTTC | CSAGLALSYEQYF
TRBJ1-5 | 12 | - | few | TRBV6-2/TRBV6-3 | TGTGCCAGCAGACCAGACAATCAGCCCCAGCATTTT | CASRPDNQPQHF
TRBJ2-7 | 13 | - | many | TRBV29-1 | TGCAGCGGTTCAAATGGCGGTTCCTACGAGCAGTACTTC | CSGSNGGSYEQYF
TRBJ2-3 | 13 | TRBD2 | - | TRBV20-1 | TGCAGTGCTCTAGGACTAGCTGGAGATACGCAGTATTTT | CSALGLAGDTQYF